In this sample, the clone carrying this TCR beta chain turned up a few times. This sample also contains other DNA sequences that code for the same CDR3. The source of the sample is a study of blood T cell repertoires in COVID-19. Whole-study context: From the United States, Italy and Spain came samples of acute and convalescent COVID-19.

The CDR3 extends over 15 amino acids. Germline loops: CDR1 KGHSH, CDR2 LQKENI. V was cut by 2 bases and J by 0 bases, with 8 bases left in between. The assay was immunoSEQ multiplex PCR, and TCRdb's table has in-frame clones only and misses some. The repertoire holds fewer than 200,000 clones, with more than 65% as singletons. This sequence was found in a man in his fifties or sixties who had recovered from COVID-19. The chain has TRBV18 and TRBJ1-3; possibly TRBD1 for D (6 bases). Sequenced: PBMCs or T cells enriched from blood (not recorded which). DNA of the CDR3: TGTGCCAGCTCACCAGACAGGAGCTCTGGAAACACCATATATTTT. Translation gives CASSPDRSSGNTIYF.